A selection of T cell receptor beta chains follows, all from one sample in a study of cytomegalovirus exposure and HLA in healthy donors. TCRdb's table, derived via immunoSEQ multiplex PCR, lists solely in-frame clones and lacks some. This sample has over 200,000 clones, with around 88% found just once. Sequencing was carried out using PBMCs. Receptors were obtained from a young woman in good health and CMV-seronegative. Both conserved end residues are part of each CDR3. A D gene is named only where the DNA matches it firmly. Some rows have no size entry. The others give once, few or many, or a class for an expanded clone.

CDR3 DNA: TGTGCCAGCAGCCAGGACTACGAGCAGTACTTC
CDR3 protein: CASSQDYEQYF
J gene: TRBJ2-7
V gene: TRBV5-8
clone size: NA
D gene: NA

CDR3 DNA: TGCAGCGTTGCCAGGGGAAACACCATATATTTT
CDR3 protein: CSVARGNTIYF
J gene: TRBJ1-3
V gene: TRBV29-1
clone size: NA
D gene: NA

CDR3 DNA: TGTGCCAGCAGCTTAAGTAGGCCCGGGACTAGCGGGAGTTATGAGCAGTTCTTC
CDR3 protein: CASSLSRPGTSGSYEQFF
J gene: TRBJ2-1
V gene: TRBV7-6
clone size: NA
D gene: TRBD2

CDR3 DNA: TGTGCCCGGGGTATGGCCCAGTACTTC
CDR3 protein: CARGMAQYF
J gene: TRBJ2-5
V gene: TRBV9
clone size: once
D gene: NA

CDR3 DNA: TGTGCCAGCAGCACCCAAGCCCCGACAGGGGGCTTTTCGGAGACCCAGTACTTC
CDR3 protein: CASSTQAPTGGFSETQYF
J gene: TRBJ2-5
V gene: TRBV9
clone size: NA
D gene: TRBD1

CDR3 DNA: TGTGCCATCAGTACCCGGGAGTTGCAGTATTTT
CDR3 protein: CAISTRELQYF
J gene: TRBJ2-3
V gene: TRBV10-3
clone size: NA
D gene: NA

CDR3 DNA: TGTGCCAGCAGTGAAGTCCTCAGGGGGCACCGAACCTACGAGCAGTACTTC
CDR3 protein: CASSEVLRGHRTYEQYF
J gene: TRBJ2-7
V gene: TRBV2
clone size: NA
D gene: TRBD1

CDR3 DNA: TGTGCCAGCAGCCAAAAGGGCGCAGGGGGTCTGACTTCCTACGAGCAGTACTTC
CDR3 protein: CASSQKGAGGLTSYEQYF
J gene: TRBJ2-7
V gene: TRBV4-2
clone size: NA
D gene: TRBD1

CDR3 DNA: TGTGCCAGCAGTGAATCCGGCAGGGGGTGGGTGTACTTC
CDR3 protein: CASSESGRGWVYF
J gene: TRBJ2-4
V gene: TRBV25-1
clone size: NA
D gene: TRBD1

CDR3 DNA: TGCGCCAGCAGCCCCTGGGGGACACCTAAAGAGACCCAGTACTTC
CDR3 protein: CASSPWGTPKETQYF
J gene: TRBJ2-5
V gene: TRBV5-1
clone size: once
D gene: NA

CDR3 DNA: TGTGCCAGCTCACCACCGGGACTCCAATACAATGAGCAGTTCTTC
CDR3 protein: CASSPPGLQYNEQFF
J gene: TRBJ2-1
V gene: TRBV18
clone size: NA
D gene: NA

CDR3 DNA: TGTGCCAGCAGCAGGGGACAGCCCACCGGGGAGCTGTTTTTT
CDR3 protein: CASSRGQPTGELFF
J gene: TRBJ2-2
V gene: TRBV7-9
clone size: once
D gene: TRBD1

CDR3 DNA: TGTGCCAGCAGCCAACCGACAGGGACTCTCTCCTACGAGCAGTACTTC
CDR3 protein: CASSQPTGTLSYEQYF
J gene: TRBJ2-7
V gene: TRBV7-8
clone size: NA
D gene: NA

CDR3 DNA: TGTGCCACCTCCACAGGGATCCTCTACAATGAGCAGTTCTTC
CDR3 protein: CATSTGILYNEQFF
J gene: TRBJ2-1
V gene: TRBV10-3
clone size: NA
D gene: NA

CDR3 DNA: TGTGCCAGCAGCTTGTGGGACAGGGGTCGAGGAAAACTGTTTTTT
CDR3 protein: CASSLWDRGRGKLFF
J gene: TRBJ1-4
V gene: TRBV5-6
clone size: NA
D gene: TRBD1

CDR3 DNA: TGTGCCAGCAGGGGACTAGCGGGTACGGAGCAGTTCTTC
CDR3 protein: CASRGLAGTEQFF
J gene: TRBJ2-1
V gene: TRBV2
clone size: NA
D gene: TRBD2

CDR3 DNA: TGTGCCAGCAGTTTAAAGAGAGGAAATAGCAATCAGCCCCAGCATTTT
CDR3 protein: CASSLKRGNSNQPQHF
J gene: TRBJ1-5
V gene: TRBV28
clone size: NA
D gene: NA

CDR3 DNA: TGTGCCAGCAGCATCAGGGGATCTCCGAACACTGAAGCTTTCTTT
CDR3 protein: CASSIRGSPNTEAFF
J gene: TRBJ1-1
V gene: TRBV11-1
clone size: few
D gene: NA

CDR3 DNA: TGTGCCTGGGGTGGGAGCGGGGGGAGCTCCTACGAGCAGTACTTC
CDR3 protein: CAWGGSGGSSYEQYF
J gene: TRBJ2-7
V gene: TRBV30
clone size: few
D gene: TRBD2

CDR3 DNA: TGTGCCAGTAGTATAGGAGGCGGGGGGCCGTATGGCTACACCTTC
CDR3 protein: CASSIGGGGPYGYTF
J gene: TRBJ1-2
V gene: TRBV19
clone size: NA
D gene: NA

CDR3 DNA: TGTGCCAGCAGCTTAGGGGCAGGGAACACAGATACGCAGTATTTT
CDR3 protein: CASSLGAGNTDTQYF
J gene: TRBJ2-3
V gene: TRBV7-2
clone size: NA
D gene: NA

CDR3 DNA: TGCGCCAGCAGCCAAGGCCCGACTAGCGGGAGGGGGGAGACCCAGTACTTC
CDR3 protein: CASSQGPTSGRGETQYF
J gene: TRBJ2-5
V gene: TRBV4-1
clone size: NA
D gene: TRBD2

CDR3 DNA: TGTGCCAGCAGCTTCTTAGCCAGGGACAGGGGGCTGAATGAGCAGTTCTTC
CDR3 protein: CASSFLARDRGLNEQFF
J gene: TRBJ2-1
V gene: TRBV7-2
clone size: NA
D gene: TRBD1

CDR3 DNA: TGCGCCAGCAGCTTATGGTTACAGGGGCCGGCAGCAGAGACCCAGTACTTC
CDR3 protein: CASSLWLQGPAAETQYF
J gene: TRBJ2-5
V gene: TRBV5-1
clone size: NA
D gene: TRBD1

CDR3 DNA: TGTGCCAGCAGCGGACAGGGACTCCAGTGGGATGGCTACACCTTC
CDR3 protein: CASSGQGLQWDGYTF
J gene: TRBJ1-2
V gene: TRBV28
clone size: NA
D gene: TRBD1

CDR3 DNA: TGTGCCAGCAGCGTAGCTCCCCCAGGGACTACCCAAGAGACCCAGTACTTC
CDR3 protein: CASSVAPPGTTQETQYF
J gene: TRBJ2-5
V gene: TRBV9
clone size: NA
D gene: TRBD2

CDR3 DNA: TGTGCCAGCAAGGCAGGCAAAAGCACAGATACGCAGTATTTT
CDR3 protein: CASKAGKSTDTQYF
J gene: TRBJ2-3
V gene: TRBV2
clone size: NA
D gene: NA

CDR3 DNA: TGTGCCAGCAGTGCGCCCGGCACTAGCGGGAGGTCCTACGAGCAGTACTTC
CDR3 protein: CASSAPGTSGRSYEQYF
J gene: TRBJ2-7
V gene: TRBV6-1
clone size: NA
D gene: TRBD2

CDR3 DNA: TGTGCCAGCAGTTTCACCCGATCTACGACTAGGAGCACAGATACGCAGTATTTT
CDR3 protein: CASSFTRSTTRSTDTQYF
J gene: TRBJ2-3
V gene: TRBV5-6
clone size: once
D gene: NA

CDR3 DNA: TGTGCCAGAGCTGAGGGGGACCCGGGAGGGCCTACAGATACGCAGTATTTT
CDR3 protein: CARAEGDPGGPTDTQYF
J gene: TRBJ2-3
V gene: TRBV19
clone size: NA
D gene: TRBD2

CDR3 DNA: TGTGCCAGCAGCTTAGTAGGGGGAACGAACACCGGGGAGCTGTTTTTT
CDR3 protein: CASSLVGGTNTGELFF
J gene: TRBJ2-2
V gene: TRBV7-2
clone size: NA
D gene: NA

CDR3 DNA: TGCAGTGCTAGAGTAATGTACGAGCAGTACTTC
CDR3 protein: CSARVMYEQYF
J gene: TRBJ2-7
V gene: TRBV20-1
clone size: once
D gene: NA

CDR3 DNA: TGTGCCAGCAGTACCCTAGCGGGAGGGCCTAAGGAGACCCAGTACTTC
CDR3 protein: CASSTLAGGPKETQYF
J gene: TRBJ2-5
V gene: TRBV27
clone size: few
D gene: TRBD2

CDR3 DNA: TGTGCCAGCAGTCCCGAGGGACAGGGGTTGGGGAATAGCAATCAGCCCCAGCATTTT
CDR3 protein: CASSPEGQGLGNSNQPQHF
J gene: TRBJ1-5
V gene: TRBV27
clone size: NA
D gene: TRBD1

CDR3 DNA: TGCAGCGTTGAAGAGCGGGGTACCTACGAGCAGTACTTC
CDR3 protein: CSVEERGTYEQYF
J gene: TRBJ2-7
V gene: TRBV29-1
clone size: NA
D gene: NA

CDR3 DNA: TGTGCCAGCAGTGAAGCCGGGACAGGGGGATACGAGCAGTACTTC
CDR3 protein: CASSEAGTGGYEQYF
J gene: TRBJ2-7
V gene: TRBV6-1
clone size: NA
D gene: TRBD1

CDR3 DNA: TGTGCCAGCAGTTTATGGACAGGGGGAATCTATGGCTACACCTTC
CDR3 protein: CASSLWTGGIYGYTF
J gene: TRBJ1-2
V gene: TRBV28
clone size: NA
D gene: TRBD1